The source of this T cell receptor (beta chain) is a study of blood T cell repertoires in COVID-19. TCRdb's copy holds only in-frame clones and misses some; the assay was immunoSEQ multiplex PCR. The profile shows 100,000 to 150,000 clones, around 83% of them singletons. The germline CDR1 and CDR2 sequences are MGHRA and YSYEKL. V shed 3 bases and J shed 5 bases, with 17 bases lying between them. The CDR3 is made up of 16 amino acids. This clone turned up a few times. The receptor comes from an elderly woman with COVID-19, enrolled during active disease. Sample: peripheral blood. The chain combines TRBV4-1 with TRBJ1-5; D perhaps matches TRBD1 (6 bases). CDR3: CASSHQGRGEDQPQHF. DNA for the CDR3: TGCGCCAGCAGCCATCAGGGGAGGGGCGAGGATCAGCCCCAGCATTTT.